This record concerns one T cell receptor (beta chain) sequence. Its antigen is not identified. Steroid-refractory graft-versus-host disease after allogeneic hematopoietic cell transplant qualified adults for prospective research-autopsy enrollment. The data were obtained in a study of tissue T cells after allogeneic stem cell transplantation. The assay was immunoSEQ multiplex PCR, and TCRdb's table has in-frame clones only and misses some. The sample includes some 1,300 clones, roughly 73% of them seen just once. V was cut by 7 bases and J by 8 bases, with 12 bases left in between. The CDR3 length is 12 residues. Looked up from germline, CDR1 is SEHNR and CDR2 is FQNEAQ (reference sequence). Whole-study findings and limits: Alloreactivity or antigen specificity of tissue TCRs was not determined; some clones might be host cells. Within patients, tissue anatomy strongly shaped TCR repertoire composition.

This TCR derives from a male patient between 35 and 70 years old with steroid-refractory graft-versus-host disease after an allogeneic stem cell transplant. The T cells may partly be graft donor cells. The specimen comprised stomach tissue, sampled at autopsy. The J gene is TRBJ2-1, the V gene TRBV7-9; possible D gene TRBD2, 5 bases. For the CDR3, the DNA is TGTGCCAGCAAGATCTCCGGGGATGAGCAGTTCTTC. Its protein is CASKISGDEQFF.